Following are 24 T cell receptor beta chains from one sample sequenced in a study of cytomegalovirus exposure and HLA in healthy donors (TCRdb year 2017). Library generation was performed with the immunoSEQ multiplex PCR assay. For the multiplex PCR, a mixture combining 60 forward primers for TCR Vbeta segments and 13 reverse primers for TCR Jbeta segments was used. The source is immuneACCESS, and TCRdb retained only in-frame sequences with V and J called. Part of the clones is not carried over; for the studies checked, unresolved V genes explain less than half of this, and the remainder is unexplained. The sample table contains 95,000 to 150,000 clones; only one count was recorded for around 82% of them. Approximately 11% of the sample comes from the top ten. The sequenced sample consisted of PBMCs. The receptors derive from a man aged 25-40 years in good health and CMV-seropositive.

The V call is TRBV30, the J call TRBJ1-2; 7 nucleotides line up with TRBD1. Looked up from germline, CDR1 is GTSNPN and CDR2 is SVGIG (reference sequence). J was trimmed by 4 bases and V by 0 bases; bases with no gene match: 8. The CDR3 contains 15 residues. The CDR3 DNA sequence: TGTGCCTGGAGTGTTGGACAGGTGCTTCGCTATGGCTACACCTTC. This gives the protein CAWSVGQVLRYGYTF.

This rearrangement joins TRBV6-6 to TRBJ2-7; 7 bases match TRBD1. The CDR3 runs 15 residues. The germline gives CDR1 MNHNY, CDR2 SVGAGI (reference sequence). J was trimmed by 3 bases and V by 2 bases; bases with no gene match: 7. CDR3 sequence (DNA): TGTGCCAGCAGTTACCCCGAGGGACAGATCTACGAGCAGTACTTC. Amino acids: CASSYPEGQIYEQYF.

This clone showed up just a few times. The CDR3 DNA sequence: TGTGCCAGCAGCTTAACGGGGACACCAGCTTTCTTT. It encodes CASSLTGTPAFF. The chain carries TRBV5-5 and TRBJ1-1; tentative D call: TRBD1 (6 bases). The V end lost 2 bases, the J end lost 10 bases, and 12 bases lay between the germline ends. The CDR3 covers 12 residues. CDR1 is SGHKS and CDR2 is YYEKEE in the germline V gene (reference sequence).

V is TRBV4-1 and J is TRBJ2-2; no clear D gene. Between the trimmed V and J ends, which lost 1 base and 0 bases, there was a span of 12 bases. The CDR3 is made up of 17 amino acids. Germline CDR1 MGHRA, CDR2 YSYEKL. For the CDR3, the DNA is TGCGCCAGCAGCCAAGTAAGGTCTAGTTCGAACACCGGGGAGCTGTTTTTT. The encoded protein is CASSQVRSSSNTGELFF.

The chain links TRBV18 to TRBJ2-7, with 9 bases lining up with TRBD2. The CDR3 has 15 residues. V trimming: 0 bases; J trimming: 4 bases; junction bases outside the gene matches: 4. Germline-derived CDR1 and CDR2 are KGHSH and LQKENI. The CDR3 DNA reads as TGTGCCAGCTCACCACCTAGCGGGAGTGGGTACGAGCAGTACTTC. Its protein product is CASSPPSGSGYEQYF.

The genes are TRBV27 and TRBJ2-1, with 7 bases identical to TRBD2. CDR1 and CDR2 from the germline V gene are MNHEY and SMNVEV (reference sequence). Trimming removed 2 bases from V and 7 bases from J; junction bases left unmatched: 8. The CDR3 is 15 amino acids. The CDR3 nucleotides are TGTGCCAGCAGTTTAGTACGGGAGGTTTATAATGAGCAGTTCTTC. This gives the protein CASSLVREVYNEQFF.

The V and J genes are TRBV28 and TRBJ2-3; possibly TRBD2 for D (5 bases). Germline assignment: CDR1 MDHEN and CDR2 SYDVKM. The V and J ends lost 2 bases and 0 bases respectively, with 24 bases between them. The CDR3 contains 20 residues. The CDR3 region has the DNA TGTGCCAGCAGTTTAAAAAGCCCGGGATGGGGTCGAAAAAGCACAGATACGCAGTATTTT. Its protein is CASSLKSPGWGRKSTDTQYF. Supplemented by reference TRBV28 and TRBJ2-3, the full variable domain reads DVKVTQSSRYLVKRTGEKVFLECVQDMDHENMFWYRQDPGLGLRLIYFSYDVKMKEKGDIPEGYSVSREKKERFSLILESASTNQTSMYLCASSLKSPGWGRKSTDTQYFGPGTRLTVL.

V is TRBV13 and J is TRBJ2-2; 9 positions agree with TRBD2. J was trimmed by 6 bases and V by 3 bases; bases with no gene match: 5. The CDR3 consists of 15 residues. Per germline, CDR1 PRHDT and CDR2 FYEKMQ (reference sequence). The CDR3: CASSLLSGRSGELFF. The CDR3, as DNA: TGTGCCAGCAGCTTGCTTAGCGGGAGATCCGGGGAGCTGTTTTTT.

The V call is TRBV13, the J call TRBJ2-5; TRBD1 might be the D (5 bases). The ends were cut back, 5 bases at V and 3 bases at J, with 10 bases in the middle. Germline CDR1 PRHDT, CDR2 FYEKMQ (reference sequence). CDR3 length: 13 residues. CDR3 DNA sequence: TGTGCCAGCAGCATTAGACAGAAAGAGACCCAGTACTTC. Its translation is CASSIRQKETQYF.

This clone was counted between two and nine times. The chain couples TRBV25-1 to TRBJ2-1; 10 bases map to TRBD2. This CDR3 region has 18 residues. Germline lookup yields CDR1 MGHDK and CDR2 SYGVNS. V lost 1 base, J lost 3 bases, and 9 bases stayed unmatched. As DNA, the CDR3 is TGTGCCAGCAGTGAATTAGCTAGCGGGAGCCCACTCTACAATGAGCAGTTCTTC. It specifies CASSELASGSPLYNEQFF.

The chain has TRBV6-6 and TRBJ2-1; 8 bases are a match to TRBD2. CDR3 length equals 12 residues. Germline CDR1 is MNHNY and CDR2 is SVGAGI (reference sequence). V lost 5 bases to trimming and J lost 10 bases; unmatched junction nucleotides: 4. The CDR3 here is CASSIAGPEQFF. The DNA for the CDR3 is TGTGCCAGCAGTATAGCGGGACCAGAGCAGTTCTTC.

The CDR3 DNA reads TGCGCCAGCAGCCAAGTCTACGAAGACACTTACGAGCAGTACTTC. It yields the protein CASSQVYEDTYEQYF. The chain has TRBV4-1 and TRBJ2-7; D is undetermined. Trimming removed 1 base from V and 4 bases from J, with 14 bases in between. Germline V gene sequence: CDR1 MGHRA, CDR2 YSYEKL. The CDR3 runs 15 residues.

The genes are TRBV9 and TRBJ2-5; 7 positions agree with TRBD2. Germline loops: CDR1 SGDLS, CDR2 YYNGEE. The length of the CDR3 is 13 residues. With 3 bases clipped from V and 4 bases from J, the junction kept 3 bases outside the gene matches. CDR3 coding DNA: TGTGCCAGCAGCGGATTAGCGGGAGAGACCCAGTACTTC. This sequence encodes CASSGLAGETQYF.

DNA for the CDR3: TGTGCCAGCAGTCCCGACCGGTCAGGAGGAAACACCATATATTTT. Its protein product is CASSPDRSGGNTIYF. V gene TRBV2 combines with J gene TRBJ1-3, with D uncertain. V lost 5 bases to trimming and J lost 4 bases, with 15 bases between them. This CDR3 comprises 15 residues. The germline V gene has CDR1 SNHLY and CDR2 FYNNEI.

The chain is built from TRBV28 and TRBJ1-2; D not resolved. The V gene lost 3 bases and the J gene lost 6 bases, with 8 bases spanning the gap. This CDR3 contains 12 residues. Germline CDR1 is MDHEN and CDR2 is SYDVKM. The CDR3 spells CASSLGGDGYTF. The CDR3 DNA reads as TGTGCCAGCAGTTTGGGTGGAGATGGCTACACCTTC.

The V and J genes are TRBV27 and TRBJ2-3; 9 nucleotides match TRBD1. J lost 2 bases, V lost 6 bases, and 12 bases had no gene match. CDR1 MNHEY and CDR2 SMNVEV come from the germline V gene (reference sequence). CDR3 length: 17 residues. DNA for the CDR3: TGTGCCAGCAGGATGGCTAGGGGGACAGGGTACACAGATACGCAGTATTTT. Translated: CASRMARGTGYTDTQYF.

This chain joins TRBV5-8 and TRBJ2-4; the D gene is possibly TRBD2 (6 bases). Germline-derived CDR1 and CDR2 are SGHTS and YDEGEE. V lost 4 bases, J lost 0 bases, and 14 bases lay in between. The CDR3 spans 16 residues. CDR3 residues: CASSPGTGLAKNIQYF. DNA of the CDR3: TGTGCCAGCAGCCCCGGGACGGGACTAGCCAAAAACATTCAGTACTTC.

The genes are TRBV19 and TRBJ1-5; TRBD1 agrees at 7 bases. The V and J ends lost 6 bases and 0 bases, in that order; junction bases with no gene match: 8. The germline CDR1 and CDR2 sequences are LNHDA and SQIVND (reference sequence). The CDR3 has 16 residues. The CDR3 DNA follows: TGTGCCAGTAGCGCCCTCGGACAGGCTAGCAATCAGCCCCAGCATTTT. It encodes CASSALGQASNQPQHF.

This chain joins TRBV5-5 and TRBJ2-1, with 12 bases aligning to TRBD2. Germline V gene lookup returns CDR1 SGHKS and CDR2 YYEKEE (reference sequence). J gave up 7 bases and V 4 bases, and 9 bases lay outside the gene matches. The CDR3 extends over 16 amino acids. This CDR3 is CASSPRTSGIRNEQFF. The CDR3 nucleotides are TGTGCCAGCAGCCCCCGGACTAGCGGGATAAGGAATGAGCAGTTCTTC.

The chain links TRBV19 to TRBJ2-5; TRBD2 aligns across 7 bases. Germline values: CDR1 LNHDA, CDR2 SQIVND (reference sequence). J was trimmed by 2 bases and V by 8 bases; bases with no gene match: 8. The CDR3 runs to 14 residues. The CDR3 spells CASESGGSQETQYF. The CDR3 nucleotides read TGTGCCAGTGAATCCGGGGGGTCTCAAGAGACCCAGTACTTC.

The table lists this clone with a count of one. In DNA form, the CDR3 reads TGTGCCACCGCCCGGGGGGGTAGCGGTAGCACAGATACGCAGTATTTT. Translation: CATARGGSGSTDTQYF. The chain employs TRBV5-4 and TRBJ2-3; 8 bases are a match to TRBD2. The CDR3 sequence is 16 residues long. J gave up 0 bases and V 9 bases, and 12 bases lay outside the gene matches. Germline loops: CDR1 SGHNT, CDR2 YYREEE (reference sequence).

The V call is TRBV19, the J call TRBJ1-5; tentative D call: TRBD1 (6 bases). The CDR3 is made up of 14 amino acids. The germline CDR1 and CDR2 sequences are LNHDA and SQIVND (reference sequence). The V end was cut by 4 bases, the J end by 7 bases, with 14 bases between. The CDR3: CASSRYRVGQPQHF. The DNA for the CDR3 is TGTGCCAGTAGTAGATACAGGGTCGGCCAGCCCCAGCATTTT.

The CDR3 bases are TGCGCCAGCAGCAGACAGGGAGAGAACACCGGGGAGCTGTTTTTT. It translates to CASSRQGENTGELFF. The genes are TRBV4-3 and TRBJ2-2, with 7 positions matching TRBD1. With V trimmed by 5 bases and J by 1 base, 4 bases remained unmatched. The CDR3 runs 15 residues. Germline V gene sequence: CDR1 LGHNA, CDR2 YSLEER.

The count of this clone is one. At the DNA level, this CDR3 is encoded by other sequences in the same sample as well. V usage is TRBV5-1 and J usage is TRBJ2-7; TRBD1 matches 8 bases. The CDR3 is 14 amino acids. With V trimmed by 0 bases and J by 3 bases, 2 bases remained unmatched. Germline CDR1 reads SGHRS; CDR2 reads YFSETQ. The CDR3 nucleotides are TGCGCCAGCAGCTTGGTAGACAGGGGCTACGAGCAGTACTTC. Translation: CASSLVDRGYEQYF.